The 27 T cell receptor beta chains below were found in one sample sequenced in a study of CD8+CD57+ T cells in acquired aplastic anemia. Both TCR beta VDJ combination and CDR3 sequence profiling were carried out. Genomic DNA was the template for this profiling. TCRdb redid the calling of the reads with MiXCR, one entry per CDR3 protein. Altogether about 160,000 distinct CDR3 sequences are present, around 50% being singletons, with the ten largest covering roughly 3.1%. The patients chosen for sequencing had shown expansion of CD8+CD57+ cells (detected by flow cytometry). The specimen sequenced was sorted CD4+, CD8+, or CD8+CD57+ T cells (not recorded which) from PBMCs. These receptors all come from a human donor with aplastic anemia.

Of note for this clonotype: A much larger clonotype is one base distant, so this may be a read error. This sequence joins TRBV2 and TRBJ2-7; TRBD1 matches 10 bases. CDR3 size: 16 residues. The V gene's germline CDR1 is SNHLY and CDR2 FYNNEI. The CDR3 spells CASSETGTGALYGQYF. CDR3 bases: TGTGCCAGCAGTGAAACCGGGACAGGGGCCCTCTACGGGCAGTACTTC.

This clonotype has just one count. This chain joins TRBV19 and TRBJ2-7, with TRBD2 as a possible D gene (6 bases). The CDR3 extends over 12 amino acids. V lost 6 bases and J 6 bases, leaving 12 bases between the germline ends. The germline CDR1 and CDR2 sequences are LNHDA and SQIVND (reference sequence). The CDR3 region has the DNA TGTGCCAGTAGCGGGGGAGCTGCCGAGCAGTACTTC. Translating gives CASSGGAAEQYF.

The CDR3 DNA reads TGCAGTGCTAGTGCAGGCCCCGGGGAGCTGTTTTTT. Its protein product is CSASAGPGELFF. The V gene is TRBV20-1, the J gene TRBJ2-2; no firm D call. Germline values: CDR1 DFQATT, CDR2 SNEGSKA (reference sequence). The germline V and J ends were trimmed by 3 bases and 6 bases, with 8 bases remaining between them. The CDR3 is 12 amino acids.

This chain connects TRBV29-1 to TRBJ1-1, with D hard to call. CDR1 is SQVTM, CDR2 ANQGSEA, per germline. CDR3 length: 12 residues. The V end was cut by 2 bases, the J end by 1 base, with 5 bases between. The CDR3 loop is CSVEMGNTEAFF. The CDR3 DNA is TGCAGCGTTGAAATGGGGAACACTGAAGCTTTCTTT.

CDR3 loop: CASGTGTGELFF. CDR3 DNA: TGTGCCAGCGGCACAGGTACCGGGGAGCTGTTTTTT. The gene calls are TRBV3-1 and TRBJ2-2; TRBD1 might be the D (5 bases). Germline V lookup: CDR1 LGHDT, CDR2 YNNKEL (reference sequence). The CDR3 length is 12 residues. V was cut by 8 bases and J by 5 bases, with 9 bases left in between.

This clonotype has a count of ten or more. The chain couples TRBV5-1 to TRBJ1-6, with 10 positions matching TRBD1. The CDR3 runs to 14 residues. Germline loops: CDR1 SGHRS, CDR2 YFSETQ. Trimming cost V 3 bases and J 10 bases; bases outside gene matches: 4. CDR3 nucleotide sequence: TGCGCCAGCAGCTCCGGGACAGGGGAGTCACCCCTCCACTTT. Its translation is CASSSGTGESPLHF.

The chain employs TRBV11-1 and TRBJ1-1; D is unresolved. The CDR3 consists of 13 residues. V lost 3 bases and J lost 1, with 6 bases in between. CDR1 is SGHAT and CDR2 is FQDESV in the germline V gene (reference sequence). CDR3: CASSFDKNTEAFF. The CDR3 nucleotides read TGTGCCAGCAGCTTTGACAAGAACACTGAAGCTTTCTTT.

About this clonotype: At one end, the junction sequence differs from germline, possibly due to a read error. The genes are TRBV5-1 and TRBJ2-7, with 7 bases that match TRBD2. Germline loops: CDR1 SGHRS, CDR2 YFSETQ. The CDR3 is made up of 14 amino acids. CDR3 in amino acids: CASTWGGIGSEQDF. DNA of the CDR3: TGCGCCAGCACCTGGGGAGGGATCGGCTCCGAGCAAGACTTC.

This chain connects TRBV2 to TRBJ1-2, with D unclear. Germline V lookup: CDR1 SNHLY, CDR2 FYNNEI. The CDR3 length is 12 residues. The V end was cut by 2 bases, the J end by 8 bases, with 9 bases between. The chain's CDR3 is CASSEWVGGYTF. In DNA, the CDR3 is TGTGCCAGCAGTGAATGGGTAGGAGGCTACACCTTC.

The chain couples TRBV15 to TRBJ2-7; 7 nucleotides align to TRBD2. V lost 4 bases and J lost 3; bases outside the gene matches: 9. CDR3 length: 15 amino acids. The germline gives CDR1 LNHNV, CDR2 YYDKDF (reference sequence). CDR3 loop: CATSISAGVIYEQYF. The CDR3 DNA reads as TGTGCCACCAGCATCTCTGCGGGGGTTATCTACGAGCAGTACTTC.

V usage is TRBV10-2 and J usage is TRBJ1-2; D unresolved. The V gene lost 3 bases and the J gene lost 4 bases, with 9 bases spanning the gap. The CDR3 length is 13 residues. Germline V gives CDR1 WSHSY, CDR2 SAAADI. The CDR3 DNA sequence: TGCGCCAGCAGTGACAGGTTGGCCTATGGCTACACCTTC. Protein product: CASSDRLAYGYTF.

The V and J genes are TRBV25-1 and TRBJ2-3; 11 bases map to TRBD2. Germline V gene sequence: CDR1 MGHDK, CDR2 SYGVNS. V lost 11 bases and J lost 3; bases outside the gene matches: 10. The CDR3 contains 15 residues. Here the CDR3 reads CAWSIGTSGTDTQYF. DNA for the CDR3: TGTGCCTGGAGTATAGGGACTAGCGGTACAGATACGCAGTATTTT.

The table lists this clonotype with many counts. The chain has TRBV5-5 and TRBJ1-5; 10 positions match TRBD1. From germline, CDR1 is SGHKS and CDR2 YYEKEE (reference sequence). There are 16 residues in the CDR3. J gave up 5 bases and V 0 bases, and 5 bases lay outside the gene matches. CDR3 loop: CASSLDAGTGDQPQHF. Here the CDR3 DNA reads TGTGCCAGCAGCTTGGACGCCGGGACAGGGGATCAGCCCCAGCATTTT.

Remarks on this clonotype: A much more abundant neighbour one base away suggests this may be a read error. The genes are TRBV12-3 or TRBV12-4 and TRBJ1-1; maybe TRBD1 (6 bases). CDR3 length equals 14 residues. Deletions cut 3 bases from V and 9 bases from J, with 17 bases between. CDR3 protein: CASSLSEQGDKAFF. The CDR3 DNA is TGTGCCAGCAGTTTGTCGGAACAGGGCGACAAAGCTTTCTTT.

This clonotype was observed a few times. V is TRBV15 and J is TRBJ1-2; D might be TRBD1 (5 bases). Trimming took 3 bases from V and 7 from J, leaving 18 bases between them. The CDR3 covers 15 residues. CDR1 LNHNV and CDR2 YYDKDF come from the germline V gene (reference sequence). The CDR3 DNA reads as TGTGCCACCAGCAGGGAGAGAAGGGGTGTTGGTGGCTACACCTTC. It is translated as CATSRERRGVGGYTF.

This clonotype was counted only a few times. This may be a read error: a much more frequent sequence differs by one nucleotide. V and J are TRBV20-1 and TRBJ2-7, with 8 bases that match TRBD1. From germline, CDR1 is DFQATT and CDR2 SNEGSKA (reference sequence). This CDR3 comprises 16 residues. Trimming took 6 bases from V and 2 from J; bases not matched to a gene: 15. The CDR3: CSALRRGQGRAYEQYF. In DNA, the CDR3 is TGCAGTGCCCTAAGAAGAGGACAGGGTAGGGCCTACGAGCAGTACTTC.

At least ten counts were recorded for this clonotype. This chain joins TRBV29-1 and TRBJ2-3, with 10 nucleotides matching TRBD2. In germline, CDR1 is SQVTM, CDR2 ANQGSEA. The CDR3 consists of 16 residues. V trimming: 5 bases; J trimming: 0 bases; junction bases outside the gene matches: 8. CDR3 sequence (DNA): TGCAGCGTTAGACTAGCGGGTTCTTCTAGCACAGATACGCAGTATTTT. Amino acid sequence: CSVRLAGSSSTDTQYF.

V usage is TRBV19 and J usage is TRBJ1-1, with TRBD1 as a possible D gene (5 bases). The CDR3 is 15 amino acids. V gave up 5 bases and J gave up 4 bases, with 17 bases separating them. CDR1 and CDR2 (germline): LNHDA, SQIVND (reference sequence). CDR3 DNA sequence: TGTGCCAGTAGTTACCGCCTTGGGGGGTTCACTGAAGCTTTCTTT. It translates to CASSYRLGGFTEAFF.

V usage is TRBV5-1 and J usage is TRBJ2-1, with 9 bases fitting TRBD1. Trimming took 2 bases from V and 8 from J; bases not matched to a gene: 2. This CDR3 region has 13 residues. In germline, CDR1 is SGHRS, CDR2 YFSETQ. The CDR3 here is CASSFRQGDEQFF. In DNA form, the CDR3 reads TGCGCCAGCAGCTTCCGACAGGGGGATGAGCAGTTCTTC.

This clonotype was detected a few times. The chain links TRBV28 to TRBJ2-5; 11 positions agree with TRBD2. V gave up 6 bases and J gave up 5 bases; unmatched junction bases: 5. The CDR3 is made up of 14 amino acids. Per germline, CDR1 MDHEN and CDR2 SYDVKM. The CDR3 loop is CASRTSGNVETQYF. CDR3 in DNA: TGTGCCAGCAGGACTAGCGGGAATGTTGAGACCCAGTACTTC.

This clonotype occurred many times. The V gene is TRBV2, the J gene TRBJ1-1; D uncertain. The CDR3 has 13 amino acids. Germline V CDR1 and CDR2: SNHLY, FYNNEI. V dropped 7 bases and J dropped 4 bases, with 13 bases sitting between them. The CDR3 DNA is TGTGCCAGCACTACACCGAGACCCACTGAAGCTTTCTTT. It codes for CASTTPRPTEAFF.

CDR3 in amino acids: CARHDQGALAKNIQYF. CDR3 DNA sequence: TGTGCCAGACATGATCAGGGCGCCTTAGCCAAAAACATTCAGTACTTC. V is TRBV25-1 and J is TRBJ2-4, with a weak D call TRBD1 (5 bases). CDR3 length: 16 amino acids. The germline V and J ends were trimmed by 9 bases and 0 bases, with 18 bases remaining between them. Germline CDR1 and CDR2: MGHDK and SYGVNS.

The rearrangement joins TRBV2 to TRBJ1-6, with D perhaps matching TRBD1 (6 bases). The CDR3 is 12 residues long. Between the trimmed V and J ends, which lost 6 bases and 9 bases, there was a span of 9 bases. Germline V gene sequence: CDR1 SNHLY, CDR2 FYNNEI. The CDR3 loop is CASRIQGSPLHF. The DNA for the CDR3 is TGTGCCAGCAGGATACAGGGTTCACCCCTCCACTTT.

This clonotype has at least ten counts. V and J are TRBV4-3 and TRBJ2-7; D call uncertain. V was cut by 0 bases and J by 3 bases, with 9 bases left in between. CDR3 length: 14 residues. CDR1 is LGHNA and CDR2 is YSLEER in the germline V gene. This CDR3 is CASSQDLASYEQYF. DNA for the CDR3: TGCGCCAGCAGCCAAGATCTGGCTAGCTACGAGCAGTACTTC.

This clonotype was counted at least ten times. The chain couples TRBV6-1 to TRBJ2-7, with a weak D call TRBD1 (6 bases). Per germline, CDR1 MNHNS and CDR2 SASEGT. The CDR3 contains 14 residues. V lost 1 base to trimming and J lost 7 bases, with 14 bases between them. The CDR3, as DNA: TGTGCCAGCAGTGAAGTGAACAGGGAGTATGAGCAGTACTTC. It translates to CASSEVNREYEQYF.

This clonotype was seen at least ten times. V is TRBV20-1 and J is TRBJ2-1; no clear D. Per germline, CDR1 DFQATT and CDR2 SNEGSKA (reference sequence). Deletions cut 3 bases from V and 5 bases from J, with 8 bases between. The CDR3 loop spans 12 amino acids. The CDR3 spells CSARIVDNEQFF. The CDR3 region has the DNA TGCAGTGCTAGGATTGTGGACAATGAGCAGTTCTTC.

J is TRBJ2-7 and V is TRBV19, with D possibly TRBD1 on 5 matching bases. The CDR3 extends over 13 amino acids. Trimming left V 3 bases short and J 7 bases short, with 13 bases between. CDR1 and CDR2 from the germline V gene are LNHDA and SQIVND (reference sequence). In nucleotides, the CDR3 is TGTGCCAGTAGTATCCCAGGGCGTGGGGAGCAGTACTTC. Amino acid sequence: CASSIPGRGEQYF.